This T cell receptor (beta chain) was profiled in a study of blood T cell repertoires in COVID-19. Study context: Sample material is recorded as cDNA or gDNA derived from T cells, B-cell-depleted T cells, or PBMCs.

Participants had their cohort set by participant-reported clinical history. TCRdb's copy holds only in-frame clones and misses some; the assay was immunoSEQ multiplex PCR. The sample includes roughly 330,000 clones, more than 75% of them seen just once. The CDR3 loop spans 13 amino acids. Looked up from germline, CDR1 is LGHNA and CDR2 is YNFKEQ. The V end was cut by 3 bases, the J end by 6 bases, with 11 bases between. The chain couples TRBV4-2 to TRBJ1-1, with D uncertain. The receptor was isolated from a woman aged 30 to 39 who had recovered from COVID-19. Specimen: PBMCs or T cells enriched from blood (not recorded which). For the CDR3, the DNA is TGTGCCAGCAGCCACCCCGGGGAGGCTGAAGCTTTCTTT. Translation: CASSHPGEAEAFF.